The clone carrying this T cell receptor beta chain was observed a handful of times. The CDR3 has 11 amino acids. Trimming left V 5 bases short and J 9 bases short, with 10 bases between. Germline CDR1 reads DFQATT; CDR2 reads SNEGSKA (reference sequence). Using unique molecular identifiers, the investigators prepared the TCRbeta library. TCRdb reprocessed the PCR reads with MiXCR, giving one entry per CDR3 protein. Of about 540,000 distinct CDR3 sequences listed, about 18% were seen once; the top ten hold more than 2.5%. These data belong to a study of T-cell reconstitution after alpha-beta-depleted transplantation in children.

The input for sequencing was PBMCs from the stem cell graft donor, taken from the stem cell graft. The J gene is TRBJ2-2, the V gene TRBV20-1; no clear D. The TCR was taken from a human donor who donated a stem cell graft to a child with acute lymphoblastic leukemia. CDR3 protein: CSASANRELFF. The CDR3 DNA reads TGCAGTGCTTCAGCGAACCGGGAGCTGTTTTTT.